This T cell receptor (beta chain) is from a study of blood T cell repertoires in COVID-19. Across the study: Samples representing acute and convalescent COVID-19 were sourced from the United States, Italy and Spain. Sample material is recorded as cDNA or gDNA derived from T cells, B-cell-depleted T cells, or PBMCs.

The authors' processing: Amplification of reference gene primers provided the estimated nucleated cell counts. Profiled with immunoSEQ multiplex PCR; TCRdb holds only in-frame clones, not every one. The V and J calls and clone size were taken over from that table, and D and trimming were inferred from the DNA. This sample has 150,000 to 200,000 clones, with roughly 89% found just once. In germline, CDR1 is KGHDR, CDR2 SFDVKD. The CDR3 spans 16 residues. Trimming left V 1 base short and J 2 bases short, with 12 bases between. V gene TRBV24-1 combines with J gene TRBJ2-3; perhaps TRBD2 as D (6 bases). The receptor comes from a man aged 18 to 29 with active or convalescent COVID-19. Source material: peripheral blood. CDR3 nucleotide sequence: TGTGCCACCAGTGATTTTCAGCGGGCCCTCACAGATACGCAGTATTTT. Amino acid sequence: CATSDFQRALTDTQYF.